This TCR beta chain was identified during a study of CD8 T cells in Susac syndrome. The study's findings and limits: A relatively small number of individuals underwent TCR sequencing and HLA analysis.

Note on this clonotype: The antigen remains undetermined.

Healthy donors constituted the controls, which were matched for age and sex. Negative isolation was used for CD8+ and CD4+ T cells and FACS enrichment for TEMRA cells. From germline, CDR1 is SGHTA and CDR2 FQGNSA. This CDR3 contains 15 residues. Trimming shortened V by 5 bases and J by 1 base, and 14 bases separated the two germline ends. About 0.5 to 1 ug RNA was reverse transcribed with random hexamers. Multiplex PCR with immunoSEQ amplified the TCR beta CDR3 across 54 Vbeta and 13 Jbeta. TCRdb reprocessed the immunoSEQ multiplex PCR reads via MiXCR and lists one record per CDR3 protein. The sample comprises some 130,000 distinct CDR3 sequences, about 95% of which are singletons, and roughly 0.12% rests with the top ten.

The source of this sequence is a human donor in good health. Source material: CD4+ T cells from PBMCs. This chain links TRBV7-2 with TRBJ1-1, with D possibly matching TRBD1 (6 bases). CDR3: CASSGGGQGNTEAFF. CDR3 coding DNA: TGTGCCAGCAGCGGGGGGGGGCAGGGGAACACTGAAGCTTTCTTT.